This TCR beta chain was captured by sequencing in a study of blood T cells in healthy people across ages (dated by TCRdb to about 2015). Broadly, across the study: Template switching captured roughly one uniquely barcoded TCR beta cDNA molecule per two T cells in model experiments. To avoid experimental bias, donors of different ages were randomly spread across the sequencing lanes. Using deep sequencing normalized with unique cDNA molecular identifiers, the study measured how TCR beta repertoire diversity changes with age. The donors were divided into four age groups: young (average roughly 17 years), middle-aged (approximately 39), aged (about 61) and long-lived (about 84). For two donors (one aged 18 to 30 and one aged 80 or older), the study analyzed two additional independent replicas of 1 million unique cDNA reads from the same blood draw.

Libraries were constructed by 5' RACE. Sequencer: Illumina HiSeq 2500. The second PCR ran for about 6 to 11 cycles and used a J-beta primer mix along with a sample-barcoded 5' primer. A unique molecular identifier was introduced onto each TCR beta cDNA molecule by a template-switch 5' adaptor carrying 12 random nucleotides. Each sample yielded at least 2.5 million CDR3-containing paired-end reads. The Mint cDNA synthesis kit, primed by a TRBC-specific oligonucleotide, was used to synthesize first-strand cDNA from all RNA. Following uracil-DNA glycosylase treatment, all cDNA underwent a first 18-cycle PCR with the universal primers M1SS and BC2_uni_R. Turning to the authors' computational methods: For normalization, 1 million high-quality reads were randomly selected from each sample, with every read carrying a distinct molecular identifier. Instead of being binned into consensus sequences, reads with shared molecular identifiers were discarded. MiTCR, with a Q25 quality threshold and the strictest error-elimination algorithm, was used for CDR3 identification, clonotype clustering and error correction. A nonparametric unseen species model with Euler transformation was used to estimate lower-bound total TCR beta diversity. In TCRdb, the public reads were trimmed at Q25 with fastp and aligned with MiXCR, with productive beta chains retained. A single entry per CDR3 protein holds the most common genes and DNA from its merged rows. V and J calls and clone size were set by TCRdb, not the authors. The sample data list approximately 1,000,000 distinct CDR3 sequences, and over 35% of these were observed just once. The ten largest account for about 19% of the sample.

This clonotype appeared a few times. The antigen it recognizes is unknown. Qualities for individual bases were not recorded, and no much larger clone is one base off. The donors were roughly 39 Caucasian individuals from Russia, aged roughly 6 to 100 years, who were systemically healthy. Roughly 9.5 milliliters of peripheral blood were drawn from each donor into EDTA-treated Vacutainer tubes. Ficoll-Paque density-gradient centrifugation was used to isolate PBMCs, with at least 6 million per sample. Trizol reagent was used to extract total RNA from the PBMCs, yielding at least 5.5 micrograms per sample. For every donor, an aliquot of PBMCs went through flow cytometry to measure the percentages of naive CD45RAhigh/CD27high T cells. The investigation overall reported the following: There was a strong correlation between observed TCR beta diversity and the percentage of naive T cells measured by flow cytometry. Observed TCR beta diversity per million T cells fell roughly linearly with age, and a significant reduction was already apparent by age around 44. Estimates of total diversity from one million sequenced T cells were regarded as lower bounds and underestimates. Because donor CMV infection status was unknown, age-related changes in expanded clonotypes were potentially confounded. Compared with the aged group, more naive CD4+ T cells, fewer expanded clones and increased TCR diversity were shown by the long-lived group, suggesting age selection. Bulk unsorted PBMC profiling prevented conclusive comparison of naive and antigen-experienced compartments.

V gives up 0 bases and J gives up 2 bases, and the segment between their germline ends measures 17 bases. The CDR3 contains 17 residues, cysteine and phenylalanine counted. The only DNA kept is the CDR3, 51 bases in frame from the first base. CDR1 and CDR2, per the germline V gene (reference sequence), are LNHNV and YYDKDF. The chain employs TRBV15 and TRBJ2-7, with the D gene uncertain. The receptor comes from a woman aged 55-69 years in good health. The material sequenced was blood. In nucleotide form, the sequence is TGTGCCACCAGCAGAGATCTGTCGGCGGAAGGGCCCTACGAGCAGTACTTC. This encodes CATSRDLSAEGPYEQYF.